This T cell receptor beta chain was sequenced in a study of T cells in Graves' hyperthyroidism and ophthalmopathy. Turning to the study itself: At initial diagnosis, before any treatment had begun, peripheral blood was obtained.

V was shortened by 3 bases and J by 8 bases, with 14 bases between the two germline ends. Germline CDR1 reads SGHKS; CDR2 reads YYEKEE (reference sequence). The CDR3 runs 13 residues. As to this clonotype: Its antigen is unidentified.

Study-level results: Blood also held most thyroid clonotypes expanded beyond 0.001.

Amplified TCR beta CDR3 regions derived from RNA transcripts. In the first-round RT-PCR of the TCR CDR3, the HTBI primer set was used. TCRdb reprocessed the multiplex PCR reads with MiXCR, giving one entry per CDR3 protein. This sample has 550,000 to 850,000 distinct CDR3 sequences, with roughly a sixth found just once. The chain employs TRBV5-5 and TRBJ1-1, with unresolved D. The receptor comes from a woman between 45 and 60 years old with Graves' hyperthyroidism that later progressed to Graves' ophthalmopathy. Sequencing was carried out using blood. The CDR3 DNA follows: TGTGCCAGCAGCTCGGCTGGAAGCGGGGAAGCTTTCTTT. Protein: CASSSAGSGEAFF.